This passage covers 3 T cell receptor beta chains from one sample sequenced in a study of cytomegalovirus exposure and HLA in healthy donors. Primers included in the PCR were 60 Vbeta and 13 Jbeta primers. The data were produced by immunoSEQ multiplex PCR, yet TCRdb's version contains in-frame clones alone and is incomplete. Of 190,000 or so clones listed, 75% to 90% are singletons. Input material: PBMCs. The receptor source for this set is a man aged 45-60 years in good health and CMV-seronegative.

The chain carries TRBV6-5 and TRBJ1-1; D remains ambiguous. The CDR3 totals 14 residues. CDR1 is MNHEY, CDR2 SVGAGI, per germline. V lost 5 bases and J 1 base, leaving 11 bases between the germline ends. CDR3 nucleotide sequence: TGTGCCAGCAGTCGGACGGACTCGAACACTGAAGCTTTCTTT. This translates into CASSRTDSNTEAFF.

The chain carries TRBV7-2 and TRBJ2-3; TRBD2 matches at 8 bases. Germline CDR1 and CDR2: SGHTA and FQGNSA. V trimming: 3 bases; J trimming: 1 base; junction bases outside the gene matches: 3. The CDR3 sequence is 15 residues long. CDR3 DNA: TGTGCCAGCAGCTTTAAACTAGCGGGCACAGATACGCAGTATTTT. This sequence encodes CASSFKLAGTDTQYF.

This clone was seen only a few times. The V gene is TRBV7-2, the J gene TRBJ1-5; D remains unclear. Deletions cut 5 bases from V and 2 bases from J, with 7 bases between. The CDR3 length is 13 residues. CDR1 is SGHTA and CDR2 is FQGNSA in the germline V gene. The CDR3, as DNA: TGTGCCAGCAGCCCGGGTGGCAATCAGCCCCAGCATTTT. Encoded protein: CASSPGGNQPQHF.